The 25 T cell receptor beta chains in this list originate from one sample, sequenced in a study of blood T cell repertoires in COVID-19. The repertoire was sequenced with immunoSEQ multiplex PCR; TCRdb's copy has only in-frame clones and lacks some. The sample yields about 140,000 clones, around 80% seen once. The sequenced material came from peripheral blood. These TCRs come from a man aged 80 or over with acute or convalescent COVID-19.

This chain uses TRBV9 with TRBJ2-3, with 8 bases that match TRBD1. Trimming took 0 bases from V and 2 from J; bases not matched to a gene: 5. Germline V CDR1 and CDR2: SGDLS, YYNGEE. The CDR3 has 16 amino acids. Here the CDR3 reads CASSVEPDRATDTQYF. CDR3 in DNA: TGTGCCAGCAGCGTAGAACCGGACAGGGCCACAGATACGCAGTATTTT.

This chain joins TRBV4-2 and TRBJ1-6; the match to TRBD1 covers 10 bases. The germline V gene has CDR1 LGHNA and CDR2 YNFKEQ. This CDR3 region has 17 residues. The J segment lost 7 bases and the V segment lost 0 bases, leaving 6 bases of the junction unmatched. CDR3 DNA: TGTGCCAGCAGCCAAGACCGCGCGGACAGGGGGAATTCACCCCTCCACTTT. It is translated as CASSQDRADRGNSPLHF.

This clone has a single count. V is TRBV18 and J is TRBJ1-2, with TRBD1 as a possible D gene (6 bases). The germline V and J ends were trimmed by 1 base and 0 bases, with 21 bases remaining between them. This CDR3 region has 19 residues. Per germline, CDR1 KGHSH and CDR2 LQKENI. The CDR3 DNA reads TGTGCCAGCTCACCACAGGGGGGGAGTTCCTTCGACGCTAACTATGGCTACACCTTC. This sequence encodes CASSPQGGSSFDANYGYTF.

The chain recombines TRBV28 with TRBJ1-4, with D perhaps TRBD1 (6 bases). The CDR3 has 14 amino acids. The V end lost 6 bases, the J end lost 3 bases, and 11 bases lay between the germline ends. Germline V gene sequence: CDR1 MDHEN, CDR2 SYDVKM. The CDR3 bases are TGTGCCAGCAGCTTTGCAGGGGCTAATGAAAAACTGTTTTTT. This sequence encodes CASSFAGANEKLFF.

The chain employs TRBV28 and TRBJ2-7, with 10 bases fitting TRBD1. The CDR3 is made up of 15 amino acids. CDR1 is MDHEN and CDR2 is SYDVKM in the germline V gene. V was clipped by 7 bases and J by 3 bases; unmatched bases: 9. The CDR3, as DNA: TGTGCCAGCACCGACTCTGGGACAGGGGTCTACGAGCAGTACTTC. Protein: CASTDSGTGVYEQYF.

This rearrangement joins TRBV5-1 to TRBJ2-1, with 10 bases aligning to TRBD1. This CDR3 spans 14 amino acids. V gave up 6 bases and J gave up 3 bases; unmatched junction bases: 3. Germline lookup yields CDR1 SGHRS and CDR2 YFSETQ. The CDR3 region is CASTGQGSYNEQFF. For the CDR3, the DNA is TGCGCCAGCACGGGACAGGGGAGCTACAATGAGCAGTTCTTC.

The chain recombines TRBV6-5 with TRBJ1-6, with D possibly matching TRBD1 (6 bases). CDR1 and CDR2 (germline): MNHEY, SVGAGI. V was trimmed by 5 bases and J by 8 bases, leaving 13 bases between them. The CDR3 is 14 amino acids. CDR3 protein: CASSRQVPDSPLHF. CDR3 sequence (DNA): TGTGCCAGCAGTAGACAGGTGCCCGATTCACCCCTCCACTTT.

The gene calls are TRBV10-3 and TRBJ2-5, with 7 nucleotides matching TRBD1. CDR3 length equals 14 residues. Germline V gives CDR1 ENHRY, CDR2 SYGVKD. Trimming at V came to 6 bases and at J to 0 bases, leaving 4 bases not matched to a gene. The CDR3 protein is CAISDRANQETQYF. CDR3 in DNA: TGTGCCATCAGCGACAGGGCCAACCAAGAGACCCAGTACTTC.

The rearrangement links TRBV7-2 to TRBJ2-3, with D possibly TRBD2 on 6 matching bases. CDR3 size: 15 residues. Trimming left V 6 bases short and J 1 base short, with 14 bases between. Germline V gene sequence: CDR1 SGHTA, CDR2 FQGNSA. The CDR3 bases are TGTGCCAGCAGTGTGGGGGGTTTCGGCACAGATACGCAGTATTTT. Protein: CASSVGGFGTDTQYF.

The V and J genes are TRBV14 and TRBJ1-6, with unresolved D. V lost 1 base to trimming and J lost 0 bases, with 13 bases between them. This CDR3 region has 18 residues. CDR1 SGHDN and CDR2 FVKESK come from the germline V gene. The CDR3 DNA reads TGTGCCAGCAGCCAAGGTAAGCGTCCCGACTCCTATAATTCACCCCTCCACTTT. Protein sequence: CASSQGKRPDSYNSPLHF.

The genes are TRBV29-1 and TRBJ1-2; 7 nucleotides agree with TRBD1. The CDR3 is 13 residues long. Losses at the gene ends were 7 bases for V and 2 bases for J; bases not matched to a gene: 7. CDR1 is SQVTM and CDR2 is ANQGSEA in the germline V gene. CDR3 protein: CSAIQGPNYGYTF. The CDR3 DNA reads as TGCAGCGCAATACAGGGGCCGAACTATGGCTACACCTTC. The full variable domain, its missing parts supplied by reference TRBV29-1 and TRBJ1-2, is SAVISQKPSRDICQRGTSLTIQCQVDSQVTMMFWYRQQPGQSLTLIATANQGSEATYESGFVIDKFPISRPNLTFSTLTVSNMSPEDSSIYLCSAIQGPNYGYTFGSGTRLTVV.

The CDR3 DNA is TGTGCCAGCAGCGGGCAGGGCCCCGCGAACACCGGGGAGCTGTTTTTT. Encoded protein: CASSGQGPANTGELFF. The chain employs TRBV11-3 and TRBJ2-2; a weak D match, TRBD1 (5 bases). CDR3 length: 16 amino acids. Germline-derived CDR1 and CDR2 are SGHNT and YENEEA. Trimming cost V 5 bases and J 0 bases, with 13 bases left between them.

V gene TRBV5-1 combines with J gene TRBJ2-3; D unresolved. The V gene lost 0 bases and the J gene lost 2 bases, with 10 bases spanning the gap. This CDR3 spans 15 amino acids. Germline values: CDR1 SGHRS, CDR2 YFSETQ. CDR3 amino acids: CASSLAGVSTDTQYF. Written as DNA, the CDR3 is TGCGCCAGCAGCTTGGCCGGTGTTTCCACAGATACGCAGTATTTT.

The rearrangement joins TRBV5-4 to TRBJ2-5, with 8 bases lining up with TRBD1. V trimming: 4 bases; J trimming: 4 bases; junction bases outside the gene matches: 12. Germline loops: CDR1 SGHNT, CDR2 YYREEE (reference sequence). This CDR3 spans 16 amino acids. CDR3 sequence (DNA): TGTGCCAGCAGCCGGAGACAGGGGTCGGAAGGAGAGACCCAGTACTTC. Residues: CASSRRQGSEGETQYF.

The CDR3 DNA sequence: TGTGCCAGCAGTGAATGGGGTCGGGATAATCAGCCCCAGCATTTT. It yields the protein CASSEWGRDNQPQHF. The rearrangement links TRBV2 to TRBJ1-5; D is ambiguous. The CDR3 runs 15 residues. Germline assignment: CDR1 SNHLY and CDR2 FYNNEI. V lost 2 bases and J 4 bases, leaving 12 bases between the germline ends. Supplemented by reference TRBV2 and TRBJ1-5, the full variable domain reads EPEVTQTPSHQVTQMGQEVILRCVPISNHLYFYWYRQILGQKVEFLVSFYNNEISEKSEIFDDQFSVERPDGSNFTLKIRSTKLEDSAMYFCASSEWGRDNQPQHFGDGTRLSIL.

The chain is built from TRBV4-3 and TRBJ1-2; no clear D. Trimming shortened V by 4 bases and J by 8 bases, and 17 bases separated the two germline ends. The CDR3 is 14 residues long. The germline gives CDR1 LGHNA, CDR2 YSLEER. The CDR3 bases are TGCGCCAGCAGCCCCACAGTGCGGGAGCTCGGCTACACCTTC. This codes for CASSPTVRELGYTF.

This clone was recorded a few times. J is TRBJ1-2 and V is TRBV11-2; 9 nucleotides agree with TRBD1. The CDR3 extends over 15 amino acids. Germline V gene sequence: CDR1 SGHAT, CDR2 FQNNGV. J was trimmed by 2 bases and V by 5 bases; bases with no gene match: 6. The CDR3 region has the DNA TGTGCCAGCAGCCAGGGACAGGGTGGAAACTATGGCTACACCTTC. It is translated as CASSQGQGGNYGYTF.

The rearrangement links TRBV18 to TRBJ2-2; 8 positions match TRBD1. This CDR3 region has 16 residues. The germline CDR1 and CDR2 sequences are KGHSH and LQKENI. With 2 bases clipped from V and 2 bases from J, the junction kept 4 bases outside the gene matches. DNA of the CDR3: TGTGCCAGCTCACCAAGGGGACAGGCAAACACCGGGGAGCTGTTTTTT. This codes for CASSPRGQANTGELFF.

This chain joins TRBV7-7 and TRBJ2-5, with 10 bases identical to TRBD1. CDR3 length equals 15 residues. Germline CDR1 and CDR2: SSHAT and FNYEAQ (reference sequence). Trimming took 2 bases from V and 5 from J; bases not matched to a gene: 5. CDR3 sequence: CASSLRQGARETQYF. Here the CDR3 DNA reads TGTGCCAGCAGCTTAAGACAGGGGGCAAGGGAGACCCAGTACTTC. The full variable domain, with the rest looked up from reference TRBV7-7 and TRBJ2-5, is GAGVSQSPRYKVTKRGQDVTLRCDPISSHATLYWYQQALGQGPEFLTYFNYEAQPDKSGLPSDRFSAERPEGSISTLTIQRTEQRDSAMYRCASSLRQGARETQYFGPGTRLLVL.

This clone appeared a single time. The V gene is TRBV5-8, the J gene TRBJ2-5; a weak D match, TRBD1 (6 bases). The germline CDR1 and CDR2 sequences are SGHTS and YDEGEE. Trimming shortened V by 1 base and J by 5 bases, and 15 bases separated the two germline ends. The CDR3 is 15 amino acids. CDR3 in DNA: TGTGCCAGCAGCTTGCCGGGACAATTGTGGGAGACCCAGTACTTC. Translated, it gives CASSLPGQLWETQYF.

CDR3 sequence: CASSYRGLAGTDTQYF. For the CDR3, the DNA is TGTGCCAGCAGTTACCGGGGACTAGCGGGCACAGATACGCAGTATTTT. This sequence joins TRBV6-5 and TRBJ2-3; TRBD2 aligns across 11 bases. This CDR3 has 16 amino acids. Germline V gene lookup returns CDR1 MNHEY and CDR2 SVGAGI. After removal of 2 bases from V and 1 base from J, the junction contained 2 bases not matched to a gene.

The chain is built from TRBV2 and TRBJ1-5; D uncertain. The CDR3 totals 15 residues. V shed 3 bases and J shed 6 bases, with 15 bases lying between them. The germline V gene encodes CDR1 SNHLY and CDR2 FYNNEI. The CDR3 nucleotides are TGTGCCAGCAGTGATCGACGGGTATCAATTCAGCCCCAGCATTTT. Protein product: CASSDRRVSIQPQHF. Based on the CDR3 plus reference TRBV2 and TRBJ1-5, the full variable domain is EPEVTQTPSHQVTQMGQEVILRCVPISNHLYFYWYRQILGQKVEFLVSFYNNEISEKSEIFDDQFSVERPDGSNFTLKIRSTKLEDSAMYFCASSDRRVSIQPQHFGDGTRLSIL.

CDR3 sequence: CASLRSPAGELFF. The CDR3 region has the DNA TGTGCCAGCCTCAGGTCCCCCGCCGGGGAGCTGTTTTTT. J is TRBJ2-2 and V is TRBV2; D remains ambiguous. Trimming took off 8 bases at V and 6 bases at J, with 13 bases between the two ends. The CDR3 is 13 residues long. The V gene's germline CDR1 is SNHLY and CDR2 FYNNEI.

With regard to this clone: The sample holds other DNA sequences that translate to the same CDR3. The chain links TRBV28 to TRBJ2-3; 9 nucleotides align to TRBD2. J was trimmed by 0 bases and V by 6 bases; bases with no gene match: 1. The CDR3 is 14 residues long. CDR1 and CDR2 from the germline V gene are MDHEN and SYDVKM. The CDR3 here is CASRSGGSTDTQYF. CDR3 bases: TGTGCCAGCAGAAGCGGGGGGAGCACAGATACGCAGTATTTT.

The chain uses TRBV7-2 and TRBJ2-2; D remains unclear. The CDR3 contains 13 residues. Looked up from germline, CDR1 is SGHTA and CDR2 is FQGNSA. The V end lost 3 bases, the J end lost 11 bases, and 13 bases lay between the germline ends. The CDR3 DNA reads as TGTGCCAGCAGCTTTTCGGAGCCAAGAGAGCTGTTTTTT. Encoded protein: CASSFSEPRELFF.